The 3 T cell receptor beta chains reported below all come from one sample, sequenced in a study of blood T cell repertoires in COVID-19. Clones were read by immunoSEQ multiplex PCR, and TCRdb kept only the in-frame ones, dropping some. Found here are some 48,000 clones, 60% to 80% of them singletons; the top ten hold 5.5% to 6%. Sequencing input: PBMCs or T cells enriched from blood (not recorded which). The receptor set was obtained from a woman between 50 and 59 years old with acute COVID-19.

This clone was seen a few times. The DNA for the CDR3 is TGTGCCAGCAGCAGGAATAGCGGGGGAAGCTCCTACAATGAGCAGTTCTTC. Protein product: CASSRNSGGSSYNEQFF. J is TRBJ2-1 and V is TRBV11-3; 9 nucleotides line up with TRBD2. V gave up 5 bases and J gave up 0 bases; unmatched junction bases: 8. The CDR3 covers 17 residues. CDR1 and CDR2 from the germline V gene are SGHNT and YENEEA.

The chain couples TRBV6-1 to TRBJ1-3; TRBD1 aligns across 7 bases. Germline loops: CDR1 MNHNS, CDR2 SASEGT. This CDR3 region has 15 residues. V was clipped by 2 bases and J by 5 bases; unmatched bases: 6. CDR3 nucleotide sequence: TGTGCCAGCAGTGAACAGGGGGGCCTTCGAAACACCATATATTTT. Protein: CASSEQGGLRNTIYF.

This clone was counted only a few times. This CDR3 is CASSRQGASVYTF. The CDR3 region has the DNA TGTGCCAGCAGTCGACAGGGGGCTTCGGTCTACACCTTC. The V and J genes are TRBV6-5 and TRBJ1-2; the match to TRBD1 covers 10 bases. This CDR3 is 13 amino acids long. Losses at the gene ends were 5 bases for V and 10 bases for J; bases not matched to a gene: 7. CDR1 is MNHEY, CDR2 SVGAGI, per germline.